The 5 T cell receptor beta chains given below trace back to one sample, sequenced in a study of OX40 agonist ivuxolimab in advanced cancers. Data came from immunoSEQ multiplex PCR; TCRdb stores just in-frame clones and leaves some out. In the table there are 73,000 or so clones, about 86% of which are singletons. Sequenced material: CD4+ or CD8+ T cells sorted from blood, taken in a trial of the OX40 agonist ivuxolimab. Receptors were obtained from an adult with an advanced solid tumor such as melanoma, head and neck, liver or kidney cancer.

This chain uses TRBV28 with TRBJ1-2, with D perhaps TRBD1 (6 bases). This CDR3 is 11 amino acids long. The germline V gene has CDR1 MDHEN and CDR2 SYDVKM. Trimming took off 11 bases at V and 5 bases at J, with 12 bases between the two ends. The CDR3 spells CAAGAPYGYTF. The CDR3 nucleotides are TGTGCCGCGGGGGCGCCTTATGGCTACACCTTC.

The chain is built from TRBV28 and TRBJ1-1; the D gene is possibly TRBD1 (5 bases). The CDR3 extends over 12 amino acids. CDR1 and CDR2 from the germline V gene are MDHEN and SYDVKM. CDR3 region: CAFGTSLRGAFF. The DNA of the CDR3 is TGTGCTTTCGGGACCTCCCTCCGCGGAGCTTTCTTT.

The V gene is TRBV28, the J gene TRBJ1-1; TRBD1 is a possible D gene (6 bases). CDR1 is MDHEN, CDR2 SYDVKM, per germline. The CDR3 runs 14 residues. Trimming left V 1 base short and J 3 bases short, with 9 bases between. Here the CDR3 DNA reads TGTGCCAGCAGTTTATACCCAGGGGACACTGAAGCTTTCTTT. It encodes CASSLYPGDTEAFF.

DNA for the CDR3: TGTGCCAGTAGTAGGCTAGCGGGAGACGCCTACAATGAGCAGTTCTTC. It yields the protein CASSRLAGDAYNEQFF. This chain joins TRBV19 and TRBJ2-1, with TRBD2 matching 10 bases. The CDR3 extends over 16 amino acids. With 4 bases clipped from V and 2 bases from J, the junction kept 5 bases outside the gene matches. Germline V gene sequence: CDR1 LNHDA, CDR2 SQIVND (reference sequence).

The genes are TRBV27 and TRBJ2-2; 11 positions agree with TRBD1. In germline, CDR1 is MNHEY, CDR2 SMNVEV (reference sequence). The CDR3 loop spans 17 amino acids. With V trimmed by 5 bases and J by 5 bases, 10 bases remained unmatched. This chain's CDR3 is CASSRLGQGAQTGELFF. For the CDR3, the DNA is TGTGCCAGCAGTAGACTTGGACAGGGGGCGCAGACCGGGGAGCTGTTTTTT.